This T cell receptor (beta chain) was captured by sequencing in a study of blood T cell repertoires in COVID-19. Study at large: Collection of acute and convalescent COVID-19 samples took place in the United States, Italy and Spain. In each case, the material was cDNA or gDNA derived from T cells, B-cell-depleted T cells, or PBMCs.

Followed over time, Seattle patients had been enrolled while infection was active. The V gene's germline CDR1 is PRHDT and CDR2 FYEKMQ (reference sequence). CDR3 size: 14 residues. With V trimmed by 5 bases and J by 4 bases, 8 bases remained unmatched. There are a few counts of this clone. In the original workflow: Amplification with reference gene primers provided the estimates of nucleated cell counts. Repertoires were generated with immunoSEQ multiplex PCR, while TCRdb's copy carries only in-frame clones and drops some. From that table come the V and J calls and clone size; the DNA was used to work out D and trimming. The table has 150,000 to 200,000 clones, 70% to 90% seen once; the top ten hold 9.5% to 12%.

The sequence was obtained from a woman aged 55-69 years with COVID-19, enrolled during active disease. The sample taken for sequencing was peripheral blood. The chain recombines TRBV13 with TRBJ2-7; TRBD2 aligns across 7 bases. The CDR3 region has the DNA TGTGCCAGCAGCCTCATGGCGGGAGTGTACGAGCAGTACTTC. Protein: CASSLMAGVYEQYF.